These 11 T cell receptor beta chains were all obtained from the same sample, sequenced in a study of tumor and adjacent non-tumor tissue in lung cancer. A modified ARM-PCR protocol with three rounds of nested PCR amplified TCRbeta. MiXCR, applied by TCRdb to the multiplex PCR reads, yields one record per CDR3 protein. The sample shows about 200,000 distinct CDR3 sequences, 60% to 75% of them seen only once. RNA was extracted from bulk tissue without any cell sorting. The sample consisted of lung tumor tissue. These TCRs come from a man in his 60s with non-small cell lung cancer.

This chain joins TRBV11-2 and TRBJ2-7, with TRBD2 identical over 7 bases. The ends lost 6 bases at V and 6 bases at J; junction bases unmatched: 11. Germline assignment: CDR1 SGHAT and CDR2 FQNNGV. The CDR3 is 14 amino acids. CDR3 bases: TGTGCCAGCAGTGTGGGGCGGGAGACTAGCGAGCAGTACTTC. Protein: CASSVGRETSEQYF.

This chain joins TRBV12-3 or TRBV12-4 and TRBJ2-1; 8 positions agree with TRBD2. V lost 7 bases to trimming and J lost 15 bases; unmatched junction nucleotides: 11. The CDR3 runs 12 residues. CDR3 amino acids: CASTTGGSGPFF. In nucleotides, the CDR3 is TGTGCCAGCACCACGGGAGGGTCAGGCCCGTTCTTC.

The table lists this clonotype with a count of one. V is TRBV11-2 and J is TRBJ2-1; D is perhaps TRBD2 (5 bases). CDR1 is SGHAT, CDR2 FQNNGV, per germline. The CDR3 runs 14 residues. V lost 1 base and J lost 7, with 11 bases in between. For the CDR3, the DNA is TGTGCCAGCAGCTTAGGGAGGTGGAGGAATGAGCAGTTCTTC. Translation: CASSLGRWRNEQFF.

About this clonotype: This sequence may be a read error, since a much larger clone differs from it by one base. The chain carries TRBV6-6 and TRBJ1-1, with a weak D call TRBD1 (5 bases). The CDR3 runs to 12 residues. Germline V gene sequence: CDR1 MNHNY, CDR2 SVGAGI (reference sequence). CDR3 sequence reads: CASRKGITDAFF. The CDR3 DNA is TGTGCCAGCAGGAAGGGGATCACTGACGCTTTCTTT.

The rearrangement links TRBV19 to TRBJ2-1; D gene ambiguous. The V end was cut by 6 bases, the J end by 10 bases, with 13 bases between. This CDR3 has 12 residues. Germline V gives CDR1 LNHDA, CDR2 SQIVND (reference sequence). Here the CDR3 reads CASRSLTPEQFF. The CDR3 bases are TGTGCCAGTAGGTCACTAACTCCCGAGCAGTTCTTC.

Comments on this clonotype: The junction differs from germline at one of its ends, possibly a read error. The V gene is TRBV4-3, the J gene TRBJ1-2, with TRBD1 identical over 7 bases. The CDR3 length is 16 residues. Germline V gene lookup returns CDR1 LGHNA and CDR2 YSLEER. The CDR3 sequence: CASSQDTGEYQDGYIF. DNA of the CDR3: TGCGCCAGTAGCCAAGATACAGGGGAATATCAAGATGGCTACATCTTC.

About this clonotype: Possible read error: a much larger clone is one base away. The V and J genes are TRBV6-1 and TRBJ1-1; D remains unclear. CDR1 is MNHNS and CDR2 is SASEGT in the germline V gene. This CDR3 is built from 13 residues. In DNA form, the CDR3 reads TGTGCCAGCAGTGAAAACGGAGGCACTGAAACTTTCTTT. Translated, it gives CASSENGGTETFF.

Regarding this clonotype: Sequence at one end of the junction differs from germline and may be a read error. The gene calls are TRBV6-5 and TRBJ2-1; 14 bases map to TRBD2. From germline, CDR1 is MNHEY and CDR2 SVGAGI. CDR3 size: 18 residues. CDR3 residues: CASSHGTSGRHYDNVQFF. The CDR3 DNA reads TGTGCCAGCAGTCACGGGACTAGCGGGAGACACTACGACAATGTGCAGTTCTTC.

Note on this clonotype: Given a much more abundant clone one base away, this may be a read error. The chain links TRBV11-2 to TRBJ1-2, with D unclear. The germline gives CDR1 SGHAT, CDR2 FQNNGV. The CDR3 extends over 13 amino acids. The V end was cut by 5 bases, the J end by 7 bases, with 14 bases between. As DNA, the CDR3 is TGTGCCAGCAGCATTACAGCTCCTATTGGCTACACCTTC. Amino acids: CASSITAPIGYTF.

The CDR3 region has the DNA TGTGCCAGCAGTTTTCTTGGACCTCGACTTGAAAAACTGTTTTTT. Translating gives CASSFLGPRLEKLFF. The chain joins TRBV28 to TRBJ1-4, with no clear D. This CDR3 region has 15 residues. Trimming removed 3 bases from V and 7 bases from J, with 15 bases in between. The V gene's germline CDR1 is MDHEN and CDR2 SYDVKM.

V and J are TRBV11-2 and TRBJ1-1, with D unclear. CDR1 is SGHAT, CDR2 FQNNGV, per germline. V lost 9 bases, J lost 5 bases, and 22 bases lay in between. This CDR3 spans 15 amino acids. CDR3 coding DNA: TGTGCCAGGAATAAAGCCGGGGTCCAGAATACTGAAGCTTTCTTT. It yields the protein CARNKAGVQNTEAFF.